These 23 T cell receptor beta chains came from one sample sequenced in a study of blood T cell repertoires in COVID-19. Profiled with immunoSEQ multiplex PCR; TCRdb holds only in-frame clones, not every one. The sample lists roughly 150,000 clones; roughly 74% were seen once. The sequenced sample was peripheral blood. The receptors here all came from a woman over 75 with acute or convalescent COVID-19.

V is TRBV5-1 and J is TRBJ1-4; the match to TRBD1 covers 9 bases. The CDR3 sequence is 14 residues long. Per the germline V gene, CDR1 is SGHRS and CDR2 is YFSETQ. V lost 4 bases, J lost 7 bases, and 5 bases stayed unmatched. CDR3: CASSPDRGGEKLFF. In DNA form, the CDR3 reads TGCGCCAGCAGCCCGGACAGGGGCGGTGAAAAACTGTTTTTT.

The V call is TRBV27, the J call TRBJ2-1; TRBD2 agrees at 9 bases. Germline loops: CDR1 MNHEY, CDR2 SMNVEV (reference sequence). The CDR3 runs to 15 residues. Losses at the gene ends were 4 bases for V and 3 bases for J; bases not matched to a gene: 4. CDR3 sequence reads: CASSSLAGSYNEQFF. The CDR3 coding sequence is TGTGCCAGCAGTTCACTAGCGGGCAGCTACAATGAGCAGTTCTTC.

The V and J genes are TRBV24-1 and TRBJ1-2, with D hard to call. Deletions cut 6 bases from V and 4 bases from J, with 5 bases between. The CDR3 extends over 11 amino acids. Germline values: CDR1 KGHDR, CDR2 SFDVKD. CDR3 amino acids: CATSTAYGYTF. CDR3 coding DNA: TGTGCCACCAGTACAGCCTATGGCTACACCTTC.

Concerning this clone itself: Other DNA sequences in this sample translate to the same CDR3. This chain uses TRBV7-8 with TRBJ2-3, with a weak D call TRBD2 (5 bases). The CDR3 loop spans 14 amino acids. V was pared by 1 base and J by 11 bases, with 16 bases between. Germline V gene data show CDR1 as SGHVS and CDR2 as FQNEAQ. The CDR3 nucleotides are TGTGCCAGCAGCTTAGTGGATAGAGGGATCCGGCAGTATTTT. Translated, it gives CASSLVDRGIRQYF.

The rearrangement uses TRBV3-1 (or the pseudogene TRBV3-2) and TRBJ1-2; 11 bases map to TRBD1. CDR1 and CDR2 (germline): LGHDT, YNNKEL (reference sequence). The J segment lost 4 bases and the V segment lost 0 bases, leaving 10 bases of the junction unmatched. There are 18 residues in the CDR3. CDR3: CASSQDGGQGGSGYGYTF. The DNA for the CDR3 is TGTGCCAGCAGCCAAGATGGGGGACAGGGGGGTTCGGGCTATGGCTACACCTTC.

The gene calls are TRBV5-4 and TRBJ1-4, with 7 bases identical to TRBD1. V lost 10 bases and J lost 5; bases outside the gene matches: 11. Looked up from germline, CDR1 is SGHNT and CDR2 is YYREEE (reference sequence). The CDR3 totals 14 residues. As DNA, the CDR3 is TGTGCCGGCGGGACAGTTGGCCTGAATGAAAAACTGTTTTTT. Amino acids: CAGGTVGLNEKLFF. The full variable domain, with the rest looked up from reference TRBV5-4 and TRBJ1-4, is ETGVTQSPTHLIKTRGQQVTLRCSSQSGHNTVSWYQQALGQGPQFIFQYYREEENGRGNFPPRFSGLQFPNYSSELNVNALELDDSALYLCAGGTVGLNEKLFFGSGTQLSVL.

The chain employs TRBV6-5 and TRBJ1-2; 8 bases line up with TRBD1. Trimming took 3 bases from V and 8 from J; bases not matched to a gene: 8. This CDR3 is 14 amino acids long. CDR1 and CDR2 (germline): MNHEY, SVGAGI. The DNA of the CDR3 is TGTGCCAGCAGTTATCAGGGGGCCTCTCGAGGCTACACCTTC. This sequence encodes CASSYQGASRGYTF.

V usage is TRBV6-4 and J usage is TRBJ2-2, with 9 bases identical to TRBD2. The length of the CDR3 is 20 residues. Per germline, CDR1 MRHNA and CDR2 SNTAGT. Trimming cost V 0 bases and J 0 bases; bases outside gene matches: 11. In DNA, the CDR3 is TGTGCCAGCAGTGACTCGAGACTAGCGGATATAAAAGCGAACACCGGGGAGCTGTTTTTT. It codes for CASSDSRLADIKANTGELFF.

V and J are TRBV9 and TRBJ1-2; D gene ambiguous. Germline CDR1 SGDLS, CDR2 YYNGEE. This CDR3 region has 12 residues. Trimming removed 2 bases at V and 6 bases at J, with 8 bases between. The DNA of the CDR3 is TGTGCCAGCAGCGTGAACGGGGATGGCTACACCTTC. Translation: CASSVNGDGYTF.

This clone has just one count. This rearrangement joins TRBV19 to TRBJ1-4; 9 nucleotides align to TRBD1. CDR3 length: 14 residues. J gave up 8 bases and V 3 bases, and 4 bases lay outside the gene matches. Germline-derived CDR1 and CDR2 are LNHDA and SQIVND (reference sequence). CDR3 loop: CASSIRDREEKLFF. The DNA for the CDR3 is TGTGCCAGTAGTATCCGGGACAGGGAGGAAAAACTGTTTTTT. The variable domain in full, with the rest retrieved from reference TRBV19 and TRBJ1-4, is DGGITQSPKYLFRKEGQNVTLSCEQNLNHDAMYWYRQDPGQGLRLIYYSQIVNDFQKGDIAEGYSVSREKKESFPLTVTSAQKNPTAFYLCASSIRDREEKLFFGSGTQLSVL.

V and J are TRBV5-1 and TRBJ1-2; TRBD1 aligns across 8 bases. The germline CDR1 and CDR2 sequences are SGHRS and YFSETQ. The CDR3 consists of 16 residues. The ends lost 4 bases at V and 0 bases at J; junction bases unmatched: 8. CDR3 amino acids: CASSAPTGASNYGYTF. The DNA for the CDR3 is TGCGCCAGCAGCGCACCGACAGGGGCCTCTAACTATGGCTACACCTTC.

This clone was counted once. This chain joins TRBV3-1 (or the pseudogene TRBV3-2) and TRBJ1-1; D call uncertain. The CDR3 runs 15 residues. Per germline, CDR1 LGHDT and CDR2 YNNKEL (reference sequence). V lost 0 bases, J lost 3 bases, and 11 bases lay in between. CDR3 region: CASSQDPGTYTEAFF. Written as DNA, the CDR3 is TGTGCCAGCAGCCAAGATCCAGGAACCTACACTGAAGCTTTCTTT.

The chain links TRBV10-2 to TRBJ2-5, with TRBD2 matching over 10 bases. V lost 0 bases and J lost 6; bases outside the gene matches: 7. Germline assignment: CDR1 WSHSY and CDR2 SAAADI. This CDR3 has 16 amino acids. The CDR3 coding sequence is TGCGCCAGCAGTGAGTCGATAGCGGGGGGTCAAAAGACCCAGTACTTC. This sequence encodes CASSESIAGGQKTQYF.

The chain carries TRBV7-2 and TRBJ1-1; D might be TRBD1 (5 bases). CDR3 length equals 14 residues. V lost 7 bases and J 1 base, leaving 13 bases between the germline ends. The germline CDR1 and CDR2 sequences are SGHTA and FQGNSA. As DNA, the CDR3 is TGTGCCAGCAACGCCCTCGGGGGGAACACTGAAGCTTTCTTT. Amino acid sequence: CASNALGGNTEAFF. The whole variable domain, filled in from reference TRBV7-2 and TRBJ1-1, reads GAGVSQSPSNKVTEKGKDVELRCDPISGHTALYWYRQSLGQGLEFLIYFQGNSAPDKSGLPSDRFSAERTGGSVSTLTIQRTQQEDSAVYLCASNALGGNTEAFFGQGTRLTVV.

The chain's CDR3 is CASSLGQYYGYTF. CDR3 DNA: TGTGCCAGCAGCTTGGGACAGTACTATGGCTACACCTTC. The chain has TRBV7-8 and TRBJ1-2; TRBD1 agrees at 7 bases. After removal of 3 bases from V and 3 bases from J, the junction contained 1 base not matched to a gene. The CDR3 loop spans 13 amino acids. The germline gives CDR1 SGHVS, CDR2 FQNEAQ.

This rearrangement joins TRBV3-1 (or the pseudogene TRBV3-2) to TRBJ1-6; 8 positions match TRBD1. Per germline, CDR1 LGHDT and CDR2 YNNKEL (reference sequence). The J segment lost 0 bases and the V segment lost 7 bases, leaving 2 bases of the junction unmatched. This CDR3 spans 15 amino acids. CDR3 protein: CASTTGGSYNSPLHF. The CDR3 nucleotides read TGTGCCAGCACAACAGGGGGCTCCTATAATTCACCCCTCCACTTT.

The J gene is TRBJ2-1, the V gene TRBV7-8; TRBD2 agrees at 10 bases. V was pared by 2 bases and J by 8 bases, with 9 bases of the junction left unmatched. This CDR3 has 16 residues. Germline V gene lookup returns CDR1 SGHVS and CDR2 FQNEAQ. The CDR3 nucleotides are TGTGCCAGCAGCTTACCAGCGGGGGGGCTGACGGATGAGCAGTTCTTC. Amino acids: CASSLPAGGLTDEQFF.

The CDR3 DNA is TGCGCCAGCAGCTTAGTTCCCAACCTCGGGACAGGGGGCTACGAGCAGTACTTC. Translated, it gives CASSLVPNLGTGGYEQYF. This chain uses TRBV5-1 with TRBJ2-7; the match to TRBD1 covers 11 bases. Germline V lookup: CDR1 SGHRS, CDR2 YFSETQ. J gave up 3 bases and V 2 bases, and 13 bases lay outside the gene matches. This CDR3 contains 18 residues.

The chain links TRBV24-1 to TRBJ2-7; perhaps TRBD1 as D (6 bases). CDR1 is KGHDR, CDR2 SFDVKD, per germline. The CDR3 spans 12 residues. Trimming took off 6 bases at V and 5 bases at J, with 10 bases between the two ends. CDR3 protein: CATSSQGHEQYF. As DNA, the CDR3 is TGTGCCACCAGTTCACAGGGCCACGAGCAGTACTTC.

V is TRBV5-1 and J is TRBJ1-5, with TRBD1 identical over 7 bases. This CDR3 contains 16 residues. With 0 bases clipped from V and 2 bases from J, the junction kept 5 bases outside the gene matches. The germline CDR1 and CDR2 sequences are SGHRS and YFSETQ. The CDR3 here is CASSLGTGVGNQPQHF. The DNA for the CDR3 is TGCGCCAGCAGCTTGGGAACAGGGGTGGGCAATCAGCCCCAGCATTTT.

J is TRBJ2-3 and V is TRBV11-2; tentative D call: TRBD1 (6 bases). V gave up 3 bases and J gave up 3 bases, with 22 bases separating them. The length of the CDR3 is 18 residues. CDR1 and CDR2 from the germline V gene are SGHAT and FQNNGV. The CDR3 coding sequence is TGTGCCAGCAGCTTGAGGCGGTTGGCAGGGGCGGGTACAGATACGCAGTATTTT. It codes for CASSLRRLAGAGTDTQYF.

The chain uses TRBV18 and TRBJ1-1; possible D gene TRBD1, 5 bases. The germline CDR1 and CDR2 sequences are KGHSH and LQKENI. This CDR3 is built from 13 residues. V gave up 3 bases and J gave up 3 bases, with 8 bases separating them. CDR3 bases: TGTGCCAGCTCACCGACAGCAGACACTGAAGCTTTCTTT. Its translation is CASSPTADTEAFF.

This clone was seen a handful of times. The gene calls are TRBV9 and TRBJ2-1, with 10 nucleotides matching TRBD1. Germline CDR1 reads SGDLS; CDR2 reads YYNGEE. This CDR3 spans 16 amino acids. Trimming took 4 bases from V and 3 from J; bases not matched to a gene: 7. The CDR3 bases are TGTGCCAGCAGCCTCCGACAGGGGGCCCTCTACAATGAGCAGTTCTTC. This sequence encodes CASSLRQGALYNEQFF.